These T cell receptor beta chains were read from a single sample in a study of graft-versus-host responses after intestinal transplantation. Profiled with immunoSEQ multiplex PCR; TCRdb holds only in-frame clones, not every one. Counted here are 20,000 to 25,000 clones, roughly four fifths occurring once; the ten biggest clones make up 0.93%. Antigens for these TCRs are unknown. The sequenced sample was unstimulated CD8+ T cells sorted from spleen or lymph node cells, obtained before transplant. The receptors come from a human donor who was the organ donor for an intestinal transplant. Each CDR3 is given with its conserved first and last residue. A D gene is named only where the DNA matches it firmly. Size tells how often a clone was seen (once, few, many) or the class of an expanded clone, and some rows leave it out.

D gene: TRBD1; J gene: TRBJ2-7; clone size: few; CDR3 length: 14; V gene: TRBV5-4; CDR3 DNA: TGTGCCAGCAGCTTGGGAGGACAGGGGTACGAGCAGTACTTC; CDR3 protein: CASSLGGQGYEQYF
D gene: -; J gene: TRBJ1-1; clone size: -; CDR3 length: 14; V gene: TRBV9; CDR3 DNA: TGTGCCAGCAGCGACTCGACAGGAGGCACTGAAGCTTTCTTT; CDR3 protein: CASSDSTGGTEAFF
D gene: TRBD2; J gene: TRBJ2-1; clone size: -; CDR3 length: 20; V gene: TRBV27; CDR3 DNA: TGTGCCAGCAGTTCGCAGACTAGCGGGAGGGACACCCACACACCGGATGAGCAGTTCTTC; CDR3 protein: CASSSQTSGRDTHTPDEQFF
D gene: -; J gene: TRBJ2-2; clone size: -; CDR3 length: 16; V gene: TRBV7-6; CDR3 DNA: TGTGCCAGCAGCTTAGACTCGCCAGGACTCACCGGGGAGCTGTTTTTT; CDR3 protein: CASSLDSPGLTGELFF
D gene: -; J gene: TRBJ1-3; clone size: -; CDR3 length: 15; V gene: TRBV7-2; CDR3 DNA: TGTGCCAGCAGCTTAGGGTCAGGCTCTGGAAACACCATATATTTT; CDR3 protein: CASSLGSGSGNTIYF
D gene: TRBD1; J gene: TRBJ2-6; clone size: few; CDR3 length: 17; V gene: TRBV4-1; CDR3 DNA: TGCGCCAGCAGCCAAGAGGGACAGGGTTCTGGGGCCAACGTCCTGACTTTC; CDR3 protein: CASSQEGQGSGANVLTF
D gene: TRBD1; J gene: TRBJ2-7; clone size: few; CDR3 length: 15; V gene: TRBV5-4; CDR3 DNA: TGTGCCAGCAGCCAGGACAGGGGACATCCCTACGAGCAGTACTTC; CDR3 protein: CASSQDRGHPYEQYF
D gene: TRBD2; J gene: TRBJ2-7; clone size: -; CDR3 length: 16; V gene: TRBV7-2; CDR3 DNA: TGTGCCAGCAGCTTACGACGGGCTAGCGGGACCTACGAGCAGTACTTC; CDR3 protein: CASSLRRASGTYEQYF
D gene: -; J gene: TRBJ2-1; clone size: -; CDR3 length: 14; V gene: TRBV4-1; CDR3 DNA: TGCGCCAGCAGCCAAGGTATGACCTACAATGAGCAGTTCTTC; CDR3 protein: CASSQGMTYNEQFF
D gene: -; J gene: TRBJ2-7; clone size: once; CDR3 length: 15; V gene: TRBV4-1; CDR3 DNA: TGCGCCAGCAGCCAAGATAGGACCCTCTCCTACGAGCAGTACTTC; CDR3 protein: CASSQDRTLSYEQYF
D gene: -; J gene: TRBJ2-1; clone size: -; CDR3 length: 17; V gene: TRBV29-1; CDR3 DNA: TGCAGCGTTGAAGAAATAGCTCCCGTGCGGTCCTACAATGAGCAGTTCTTC; CDR3 protein: CSVEEIAPVRSYNEQFF
D gene: TRBD2; J gene: TRBJ2-3; clone size: -; CDR3 length: 17; V gene: TRBV13; CDR3 DNA: TGTGCCAGCAGCCAAACTAGCGGGAGCGCTAGCACAGATACGCAGTATTTT; CDR3 protein: CASSQTSGSASTDTQYF
D gene: TRBD1; J gene: TRBJ1-5; clone size: -; CDR3 length: 14; V gene: TRBV19; CDR3 DNA: TGTGCCAGTATGGACAGGGGACCCGATCAGCCCCAGCATTTT; CDR3 protein: CASMDRGPDQPQHF
D gene: -; J gene: TRBJ1-1; clone size: -; CDR3 length: 13; V gene: TRBV27; CDR3 DNA: TGTGCCAGCAGTACCAGGGTAAAGACTGAAGCTTTCTTT; CDR3 protein: CASSTRVKTEAFF
D gene: -; J gene: TRBJ2-1; clone size: once; CDR3 length: 14; V gene: TRBV27; CDR3 DNA: TGTGCCAGCAGTTTAAAACGGAATTACAATGAGCAGTTCTTC; CDR3 protein: CASSLKRNYNEQFF
D gene: TRBD1; J gene: TRBJ1-2; clone size: -; CDR3 length: 14; V gene: TRBV18; CDR3 DNA: TGTGCCAGCTCACCCCAGACAGGGAACTATGGCTACACCTTC; CDR3 protein: CASSPQTGNYGYTF
D gene: TRBD1; J gene: TRBJ2-7; clone size: -; CDR3 length: 14; V gene: TRBV19; CDR3 DNA: TGTGCCAGTCGGTCGACAGGGGAAAACCACGAGCAGTACTTC; CDR3 protein: CASRSTGENHEQYF
D gene: -; J gene: TRBJ1-3; clone size: few; CDR3 length: 14; V gene: TRBV21-1; CDR3 DNA: TGTGCCAGCAGCAAAGGAGGGGACCGGGGCACCATATATTTT; CDR3 protein: CASSKGGDRGTIYF
D gene: -; J gene: TRBJ2-3; clone size: few; CDR3 length: 15; V gene: TRBV10-2; CDR3 DNA: TGCGCCAGCAGTGAGATGGACAGAGGTACAGATACGCAGTATTTT; CDR3 protein: CASSEMDRGTDTQYF
D gene: TRBD2; J gene: TRBJ2-3; clone size: -; CDR3 length: 15; V gene: TRBV5-4; CDR3 DNA: TGTGCCAGCAGGCCTAGCGGGGAAGGATCAGATACGCAGTATTTT; CDR3 protein: CASRPSGEGSDTQYF
D gene: TRBD1; J gene: TRBJ2-7; clone size: once; CDR3 length: 15; V gene: TRBV4-3; CDR3 DNA: TGCGCCAGCAGCCAAGATCAGGGGGCGGCATACGAGCAGTACTTC; CDR3 protein: CASSQDQGAAYEQYF
D gene: -; J gene: TRBJ2-5; clone size: -; CDR3 length: 13; V gene: TRBV7-9; CDR3 DNA: TGTGCCAGCAGCCAAGGACACGAAGAGACCCAGTACTTC; CDR3 protein: CASSQGHEETQYF
D gene: -; J gene: TRBJ2-3; clone size: -; CDR3 length: 13; V gene: TRBV9; CDR3 DNA: TGTGCCAGCAGCGTAGGCGGAAGGGATACGCAGTATTTT; CDR3 protein: CASSVGGRDTQYF
D gene: TRBD1; J gene: TRBJ1-2; clone size: -; CDR3 length: 13; V gene: TRBV27; CDR3 DNA: TGTGCCAGCTCCGACAGGGGGCCCTATGGCTACACCTTC; CDR3 protein: CASSDRGPYGYTF
D gene: TRBD2; J gene: TRBJ2-7; clone size: -; CDR3 length: 14; V gene: TRBV27; CDR3 DNA: TGTGCCAGCAGTCCAGCGGGGGCCTCCTACGAGCAGTACTTC; CDR3 protein: CASSPAGASYEQYF
D gene: TRBD1; J gene: TRBJ1-4; clone size: -; CDR3 length: 16; V gene: TRBV29-1; CDR3 DNA: TGCAGCGTTGTCGCCTACAGGGGAACGTCCGATGAAAAACTGTTTTTT; CDR3 protein: CSVVAYRGTSDEKLFF
D gene: -; J gene: TRBJ2-1; clone size: -; CDR3 length: 16; V gene: TRBV4-1; CDR3 DNA: TGCGCCAGCAGCCAAGCTGGAGGGGGGCGTACGAATGAGCAGTTCTTC; CDR3 protein: CASSQAGGGRTNEQFF
D gene: -; J gene: TRBJ1-1; clone size: once; CDR3 length: 15; V gene: TRBV27; CDR3 DNA: TGTGCCAGCAGTTTATCGGGGGGTCCGAACACTGAAGCTTTCTTT; CDR3 protein: CASSLSGGPNTEAFF
D gene: -; J gene: TRBJ1-1; clone size: -; CDR3 length: 12; V gene: TRBV5-4; CDR3 DNA: TGTGCCAGCAGTTTAATGACAAATGAAGCTTTCTTT; CDR3 protein: CASSLMTNEAFF
D gene: -; J gene: TRBJ2-7; clone size: -; CDR3 length: 15; V gene: TRBV23-1; CDR3 DNA: TGCGCCAGCACACCCACAAGGGGCACCCCCTACGAGCAGTACTTC; CDR3 protein: CASTPTRGTPYEQYF
D gene: -; J gene: TRBJ2-1; clone size: -; CDR3 length: 13; V gene: TRBV4-1; CDR3 DNA: TGCGCCAGCAGCTCTGCCCTAAGCTGGGAGCAGTTCTTC; CDR3 protein: CASSSALSWEQFF
D gene: -; J gene: TRBJ2-4; clone size: -; CDR3 length: 17; V gene: TRBV5-5; CDR3 DNA: TGTGCCAGCAGCTTTAACGGCAGGAACCTAGCCAAAAACATTCAGTACTTC; CDR3 protein: CASSFNGRNLAKNIQYF
D gene: -; J gene: TRBJ1-2; clone size: -; CDR3 length: 13; V gene: TRBV4-1; CDR3 DNA: TGCGCCAGCAGCCCACAGATTTACTATGGCTACACCTTC; CDR3 protein: CASSPQIYYGYTF
D gene: -; J gene: TRBJ1-5; clone size: -; CDR3 length: 14; V gene: TRBV7-8; CDR3 DNA: TGTGCCAGCAGCTTACTGGGAGGCAATCAGCCCCAGCATTTT; CDR3 protein: CASSLLGGNQPQHF
D gene: -; J gene: TRBJ2-7; clone size: -; CDR3 length: 13; V gene: TRBV27; CDR3 DNA: TGTGCCAGCAGTTACAGGGCGAGGTACGAGCAGTACTTC; CDR3 protein: CASSYRARYEQYF
D gene: TRBD1; J gene: TRBJ2-1; clone size: once; CDR3 length: 17; V gene: TRBV9; CDR3 DNA: TGTGCCAGCAGCGTGAACCTCGGGACAGGGTCTGTGGATGAGCAGTTCTTC; CDR3 protein: CASSVNLGTGSVDEQFF
D gene: TRBD1; J gene: TRBJ2-3; clone size: -; CDR3 length: 14; V gene: TRBV7-9; CDR3 DNA: TGTGTCACGAAATTCCCGGGACAGACAGATACGCAGTATTTT; CDR3 protein: CVTKFPGQTDTQYF
D gene: -; J gene: TRBJ2-7; clone size: once; CDR3 length: 14; V gene: TRBV30; CDR3 DNA: TGTGCCTGGAGTAGGGGGACGGGACCCTACGAGCAGTACTTC; CDR3 protein: CAWSRGTGPYEQYF
D gene: -; J gene: TRBJ1-4; clone size: -; CDR3 length: 15; V gene: TRBV11-2; CDR3 DNA: TGTGCCAGCAGCTTAGAGTACAGGGAGAATGAAAAACTGTTTTTT; CDR3 protein: CASSLEYRENEKLFF
D gene: TRBD1; J gene: TRBJ2-1; clone size: -; CDR3 length: 14; V gene: TRBV4-3; CDR3 DNA: TGCGCCAGCAGCCAGGGGACAGGGGGCTATGAGCAGTTCTTC; CDR3 protein: CASSQGTGGYEQFF
D gene: -; J gene: TRBJ2-3; clone size: -; CDR3 length: 15; V gene: TRBV7-9; CDR3 DNA: TGTGCCAGCAGCCTACTGGGGGGTAGCACAGATACGCAGTATTTT; CDR3 protein: CASSLLGGSTDTQYF
D gene: -; J gene: TRBJ2-1; clone size: -; CDR3 length: 15; V gene: TRBV14; CDR3 DNA: TGTGCCAGCAGCCAAGTTCGGACTGAATACAATGAGCAGTTCTTC; CDR3 protein: CASSQVRTEYNEQFF
D gene: TRBD1; J gene: TRBJ1-5; clone size: -; CDR3 length: 18; V gene: TRBV4-3; CDR3 DNA: TGCGCCAGCCGACGCGCGTACCGGGACAGTTATAGCAATCAGCCCCAGCATTTT; CDR3 protein: CASRRAYRDSYSNQPQHF
D gene: -; J gene: TRBJ2-3; clone size: -; CDR3 length: 12; V gene: TRBV16; CDR3 DNA: TGTGCCAGCAGCCGACTCACAGATACGCAGTATTTT; CDR3 protein: CASSRLTDTQYF
D gene: -; J gene: TRBJ2-2; clone size: -; CDR3 length: 13; V gene: TRBV5-6; CDR3 DNA: TGTGCCAGCAGCTTGTGGAGGAGAGGGGAGCTGTTTTTT; CDR3 protein: CASSLWRRGELFF
D gene: -; J gene: TRBJ1-1; clone size: -; CDR3 length: 15; V gene: TRBV29-1; CDR3 DNA: TGCAGCGTTCGAGGTGTGGGGGGTAGGGACACTGAAGCTTTCTTT; CDR3 protein: CSVRGVGGRDTEAFF
D gene: TRBD2; J gene: TRBJ2-1; clone size: once; CDR3 length: 17; V gene: TRBV4-3; CDR3 DNA: TGCGCCAGCAGCCAAGATCGTCAGGGACTAGCGGCACTTGGGCAGTTCTTC; CDR3 protein: CASSQDRQGLAALGQFF
D gene: TRBD2; J gene: TRBJ2-6; clone size: -; CDR3 length: 19; V gene: TRBV5-1; CDR3 DNA: TGCGCCAGCAGCTTGCGGGCCAGCGGGGGCCGCTCTGGGGCCGACGTCCTGACTTTC; CDR3 protein: CASSLRASGGRSGADVLTF
D gene: TRBD1; J gene: TRBJ1-2; clone size: -; CDR3 length: 18; V gene: TRBV19; CDR3 DNA: TGTGCCAGTAGTATCCCGGGGACAGGGAAAGGAGGGCCTTATGGCTACACCTTC; CDR3 protein: CASSIPGTGKGGPYGYTF
D gene: -; J gene: TRBJ1-2; clone size: -; CDR3 length: 12; V gene: TRBV11-3; CDR3 DNA: TGTGCCAGCAGCTTAGGGGGCTATGGCTACACCTTC; CDR3 protein: CASSLGGYGYTF
D gene: TRBD1; J gene: TRBJ2-7; clone size: -; CDR3 length: 15; V gene: TRBV25-1; CDR3 DNA: TGTGCCAGCAGTGAAAACTGGCAGGGGGACCACGAGCAGTACTTC; CDR3 protein: CASSENWQGDHEQYF
D gene: TRBD2; J gene: TRBJ2-3; clone size: -; CDR3 length: 15; V gene: TRBV7-9; CDR3 DNA: TGTGCCAGCAGCTTAGAGCGGGGGGGCACAGATACGCAGTATTTT; CDR3 protein: CASSLERGGTDTQYF
D gene: TRBD2; J gene: TRBJ2-2; clone size: -; CDR3 length: 16; V gene: TRBV9; CDR3 DNA: TGTGCCAGCAGCGAAGAGGGGACTAGGAGGACCGGGGAGCTGTTTTTT; CDR3 protein: CASSEEGTRRTGELFF
D gene: -; J gene: TRBJ2-3; clone size: -; CDR3 length: 16; V gene: TRBV7-8; CDR3 DNA: TGTGCCAGCAGCTTGTTTGGAGGGAGAGGGAGGGATACGCAGTATTTT; CDR3 protein: CASSLFGGRGRDTQYF
D gene: TRBD1; J gene: TRBJ2-1; clone size: -; CDR3 length: 15; V gene: TRBV6-1; CDR3 DNA: TGTGCCAGCAGTTGGGACAGGGTCTCCTACAATGAGCAGTTCTTC; CDR3 protein: CASSWDRVSYNEQFF
D gene: TRBD1; J gene: TRBJ1-6; clone size: -; CDR3 length: 15; V gene: TRBV7-9; CDR3 DNA: TGTGCCAGCAGCGCCGGGACAGGGGGCCGGTCACCCCTCCACTTT; CDR3 protein: CASSAGTGGRSPLHF
D gene: -; J gene: TRBJ1-2; clone size: few; CDR3 length: 15; V gene: TRBV2; CDR3 DNA: TGTGCCAGCAGTGAAGGGGTGGGGAGGCCTTATGGCTACACCTTC; CDR3 protein: CASSEGVGRPYGYTF